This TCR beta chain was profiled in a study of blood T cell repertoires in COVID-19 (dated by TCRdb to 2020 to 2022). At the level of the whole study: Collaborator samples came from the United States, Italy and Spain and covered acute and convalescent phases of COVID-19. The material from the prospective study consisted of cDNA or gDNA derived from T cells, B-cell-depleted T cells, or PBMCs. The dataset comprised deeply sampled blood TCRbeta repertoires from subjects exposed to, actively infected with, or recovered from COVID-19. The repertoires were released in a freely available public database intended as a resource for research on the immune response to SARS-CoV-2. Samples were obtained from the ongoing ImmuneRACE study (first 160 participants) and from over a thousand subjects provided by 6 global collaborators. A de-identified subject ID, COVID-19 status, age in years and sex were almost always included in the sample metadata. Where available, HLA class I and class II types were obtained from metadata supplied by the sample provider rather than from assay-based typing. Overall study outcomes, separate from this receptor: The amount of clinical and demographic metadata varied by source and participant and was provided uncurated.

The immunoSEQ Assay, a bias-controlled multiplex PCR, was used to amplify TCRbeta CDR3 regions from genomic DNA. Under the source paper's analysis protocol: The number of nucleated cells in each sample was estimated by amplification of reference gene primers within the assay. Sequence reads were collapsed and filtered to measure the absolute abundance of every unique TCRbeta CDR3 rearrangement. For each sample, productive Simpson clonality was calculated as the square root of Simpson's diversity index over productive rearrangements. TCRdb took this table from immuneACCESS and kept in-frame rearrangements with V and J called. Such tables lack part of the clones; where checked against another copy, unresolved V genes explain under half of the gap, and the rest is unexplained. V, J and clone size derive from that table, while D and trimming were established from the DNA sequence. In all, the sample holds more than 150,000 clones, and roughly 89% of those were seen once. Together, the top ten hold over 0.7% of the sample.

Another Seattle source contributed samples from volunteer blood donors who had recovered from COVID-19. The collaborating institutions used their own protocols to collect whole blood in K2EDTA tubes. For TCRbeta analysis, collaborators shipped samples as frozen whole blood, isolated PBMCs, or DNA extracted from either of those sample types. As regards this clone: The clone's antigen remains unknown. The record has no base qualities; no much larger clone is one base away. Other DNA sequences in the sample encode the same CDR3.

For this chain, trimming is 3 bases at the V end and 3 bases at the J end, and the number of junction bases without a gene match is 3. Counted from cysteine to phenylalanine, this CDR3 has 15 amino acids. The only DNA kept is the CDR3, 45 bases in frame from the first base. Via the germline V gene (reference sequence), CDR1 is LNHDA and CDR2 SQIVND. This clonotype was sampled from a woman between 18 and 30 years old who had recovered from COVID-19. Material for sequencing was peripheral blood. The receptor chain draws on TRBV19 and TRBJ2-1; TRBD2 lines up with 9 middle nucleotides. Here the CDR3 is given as CASSISAGGYNEQFF. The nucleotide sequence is TGTGCCAGTAGTATCTCAGCGGGGGGCTACAATGAGCAGTTCTTC.